This entry features one T cell receptor (beta chain) sequence. Authors' analysis steps: Reference gene primer amplification in the assay estimated nucleated cell counts. Libraries were prepared by immunoSEQ multiplex PCR; TCRdb keeps only in-frame clonotypes and omits some of them. V, J and clone size are taken as reported in that table, and D and trimming were inferred from the DNA itself. The sample yields over 150,000 clones, about four fifths seen once. V shed 4 bases and J shed 1 base, with 8 bases lying between them. The CDR3 is made up of 13 amino acids. This specimen belongs to a study of blood T cell repertoires in COVID-19. Looking at the study overall: Both acute and convalescent COVID-19 samples were obtained from the United States, Italy and Spain. T cells, B-cell-depleted T cells, or PBMCs provided the cDNA or gDNA that served as material.

The sequence derives from a woman in her fifties or sixties with acute or convalescent COVID-19. V usage is TRBV23-1 and J usage is TRBJ2-7; D might be TRBD1 (5 bases). Being an ORF, TRBV23-1 has a function that is uncertain. Sequenced sample: peripheral blood. The CDR3 DNA reads TGCGCCAGCAGTCTTAGGGGTTCCTACGAGCAGTACTTC. The encoded protein is CASSLRGSYEQYF.